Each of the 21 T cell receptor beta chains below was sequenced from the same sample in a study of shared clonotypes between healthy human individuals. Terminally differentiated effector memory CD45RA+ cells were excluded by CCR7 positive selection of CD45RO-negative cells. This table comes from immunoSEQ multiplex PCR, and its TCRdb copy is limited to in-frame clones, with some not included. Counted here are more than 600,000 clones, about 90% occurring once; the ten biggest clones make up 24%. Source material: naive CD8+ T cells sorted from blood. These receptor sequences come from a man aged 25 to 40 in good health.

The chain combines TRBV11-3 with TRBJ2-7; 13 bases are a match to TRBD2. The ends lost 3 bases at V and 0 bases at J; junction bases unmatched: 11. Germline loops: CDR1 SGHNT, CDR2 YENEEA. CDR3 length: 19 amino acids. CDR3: CASSLAAGLAGFNSYEQYF. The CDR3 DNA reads TGTGCCAGCAGCTTGGCAGCGGGACTAGCGGGGTTCAACTCCTACGAGCAGTACTTC.

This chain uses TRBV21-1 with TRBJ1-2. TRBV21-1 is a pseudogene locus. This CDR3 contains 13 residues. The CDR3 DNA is TGTGCCAGCAGCAATCAGAGGAACTATGGCTACACCTTC. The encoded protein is CASSNQRNYGYTF.

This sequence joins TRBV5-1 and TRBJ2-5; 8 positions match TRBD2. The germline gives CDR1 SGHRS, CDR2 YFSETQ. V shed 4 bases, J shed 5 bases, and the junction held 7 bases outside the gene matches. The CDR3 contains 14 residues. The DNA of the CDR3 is TGCGCCAGCAGCAAAGCGGGAGCGGGCGAGACCCAGTACTTC. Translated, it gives CASSKAGAGETQYF.

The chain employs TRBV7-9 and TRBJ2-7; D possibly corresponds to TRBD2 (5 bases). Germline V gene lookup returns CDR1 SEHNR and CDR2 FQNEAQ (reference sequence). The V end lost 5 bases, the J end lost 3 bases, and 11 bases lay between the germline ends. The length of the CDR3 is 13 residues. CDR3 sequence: CASSPPEDYEQYF. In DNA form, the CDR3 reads TGTGCCAGCAGCCCGCCGGAGGACTACGAGCAGTACTTC.

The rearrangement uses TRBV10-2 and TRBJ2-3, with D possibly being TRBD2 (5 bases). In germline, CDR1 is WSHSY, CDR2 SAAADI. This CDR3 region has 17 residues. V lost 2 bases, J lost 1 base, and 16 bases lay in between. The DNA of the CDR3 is TGCGCCAGCAGTGAGCCCCGGGAACCCTCAGGCACAGATACGCAGTATTTT. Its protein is CASSEPREPSGTDTQYF.

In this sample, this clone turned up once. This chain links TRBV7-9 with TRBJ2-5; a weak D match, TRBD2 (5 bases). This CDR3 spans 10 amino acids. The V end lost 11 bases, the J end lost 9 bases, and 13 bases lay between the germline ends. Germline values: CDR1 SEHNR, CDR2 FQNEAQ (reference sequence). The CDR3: CALDWGAQYF. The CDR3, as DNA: TGTGCCTTGGACTGGGGAGCCCAGTACTTC.

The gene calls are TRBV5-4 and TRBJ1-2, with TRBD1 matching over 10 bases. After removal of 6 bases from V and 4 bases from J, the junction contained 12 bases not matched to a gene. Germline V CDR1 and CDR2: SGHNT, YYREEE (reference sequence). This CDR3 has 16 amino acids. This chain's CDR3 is CASKYGQGETLYGYTF. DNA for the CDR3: TGTGCCAGCAAATATGGACAGGGGGAAACCCTCTATGGCTACACCTTC.

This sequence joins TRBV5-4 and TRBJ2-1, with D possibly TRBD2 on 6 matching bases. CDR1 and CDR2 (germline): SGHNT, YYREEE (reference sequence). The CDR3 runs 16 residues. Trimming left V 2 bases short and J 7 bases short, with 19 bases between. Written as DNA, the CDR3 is TGTGCCAGCAGCTTAGACCCGACTAGAATGGAGAATGAGCAGTTCTTC. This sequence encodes CASSLDPTRMENEQFF.

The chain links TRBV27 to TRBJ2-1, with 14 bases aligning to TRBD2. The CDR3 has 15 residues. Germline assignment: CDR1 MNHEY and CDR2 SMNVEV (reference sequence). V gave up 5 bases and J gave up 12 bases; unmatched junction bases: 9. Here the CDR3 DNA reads TGTGCCAGCAGTGAGACCTGGGGACTAGCGGGAGCGCAGTTCTTC. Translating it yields CASSETWGLAGAQFF.

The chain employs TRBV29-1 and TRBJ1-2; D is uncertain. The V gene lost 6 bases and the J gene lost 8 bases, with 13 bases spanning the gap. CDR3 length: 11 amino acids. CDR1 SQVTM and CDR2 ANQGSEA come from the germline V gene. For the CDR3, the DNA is TGCAGCGTCCACGAAGGAGGCGGCTACACCTTC. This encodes CSVHEGGGYTF.

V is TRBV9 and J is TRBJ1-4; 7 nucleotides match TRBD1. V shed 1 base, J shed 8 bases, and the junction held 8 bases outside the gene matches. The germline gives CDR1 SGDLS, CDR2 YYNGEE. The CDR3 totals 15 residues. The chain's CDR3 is CASSVRDRVAEKLFF. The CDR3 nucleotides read TGTGCCAGCAGCGTACGAGACAGGGTAGCCGAAAAACTGTTTTTT. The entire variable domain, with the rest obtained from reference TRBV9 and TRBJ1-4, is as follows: DSGVTQTPKHLITATGQRVTLRCSPRSGDLSVYWYQQSLDQGLQFLIQYYNGEERAKGNILERFSAQQFPDLHSELNLSSLELGDSALYFCASSVRDRVAEKLFFGSGTQLSVL.

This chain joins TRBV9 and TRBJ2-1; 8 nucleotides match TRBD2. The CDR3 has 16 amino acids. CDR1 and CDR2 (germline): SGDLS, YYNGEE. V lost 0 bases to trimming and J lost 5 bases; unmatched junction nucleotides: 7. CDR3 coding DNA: TGTGCCAGCAGCGTAGACTCGAGCGGGGGAGACAATGAGCAGTTCTTC. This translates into CASSVDSSGGDNEQFF.

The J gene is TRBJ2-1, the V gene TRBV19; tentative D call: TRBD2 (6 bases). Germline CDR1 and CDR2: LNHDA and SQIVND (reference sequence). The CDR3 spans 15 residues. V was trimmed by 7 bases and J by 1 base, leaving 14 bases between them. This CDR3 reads CASNPGGGSYNEQFF. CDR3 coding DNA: TGTGCCAGTAACCCCGGTGGGGGGTCCTACAATGAGCAGTTCTTC.

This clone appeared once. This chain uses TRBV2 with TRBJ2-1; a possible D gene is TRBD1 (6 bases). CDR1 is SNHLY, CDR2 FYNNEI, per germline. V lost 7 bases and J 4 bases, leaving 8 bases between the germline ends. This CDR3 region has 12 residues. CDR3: CASTDRYNEQFF. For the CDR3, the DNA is TGTGCCAGCACTGACAGGTACAATGAGCAGTTCTTC.

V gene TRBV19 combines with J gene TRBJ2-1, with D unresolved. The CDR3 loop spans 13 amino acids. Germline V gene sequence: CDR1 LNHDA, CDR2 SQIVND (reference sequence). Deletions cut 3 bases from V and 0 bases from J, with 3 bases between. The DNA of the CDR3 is TGTGCCAGTAGTATGAGCTCCTACAATGAGCAGTTCTTC. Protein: CASSMSSYNEQFF. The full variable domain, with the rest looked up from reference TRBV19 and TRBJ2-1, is DGGITQSPKYLFRKEGQNVTLSCEQNLNHDAMYWYRQDPGQGLRLIYYSQIVNDFQKGDIAEGYSVSREKKESFPLTVTSAQKNPTAFYLCASSMSSYNEQFFGPGTRLTVL.

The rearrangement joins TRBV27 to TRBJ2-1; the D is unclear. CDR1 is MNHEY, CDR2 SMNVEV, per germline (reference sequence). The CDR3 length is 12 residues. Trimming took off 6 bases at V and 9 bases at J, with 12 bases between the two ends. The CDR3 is CASSRVFTEQFF. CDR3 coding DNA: TGTGCCAGCAGCCGTGTGTTCACTGAGCAGTTCTTC.

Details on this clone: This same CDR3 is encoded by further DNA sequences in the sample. This CDR3 is CASSLVGSYEQYF. DNA for the CDR3: TGTGCCAGCAGTTTGGTCGGTTCCTACGAGCAGTACTTC. This chain links TRBV27 with TRBJ2-7; D unclear. V was pared by 3 bases and J by 1 base, with 7 bases between. Germline V CDR1 and CDR2: MNHEY, SMNVEV (reference sequence). This CDR3 spans 13 amino acids.

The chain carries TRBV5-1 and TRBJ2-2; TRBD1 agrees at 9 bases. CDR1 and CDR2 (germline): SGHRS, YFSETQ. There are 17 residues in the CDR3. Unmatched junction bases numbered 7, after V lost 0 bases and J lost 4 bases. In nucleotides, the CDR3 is TGCGCCAGCAGCTTGGGAGGGGACAGGGAGGCCACCGGGGAGCTGTTTTTT. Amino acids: CASSLGGDREATGELFF.

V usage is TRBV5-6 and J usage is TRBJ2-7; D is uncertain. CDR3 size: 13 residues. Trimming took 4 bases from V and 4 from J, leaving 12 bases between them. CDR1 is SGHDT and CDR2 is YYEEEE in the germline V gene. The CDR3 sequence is CASSVGSVYEQYF. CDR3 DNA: TGTGCCAGCAGCGTAGGGTCCGTTTACGAGCAGTACTTC.

CDR3 in amino acids: CASSALGLARYNEQFF. CDR3 coding DNA: TGTGCCAGCAGCGCCCTCGGACTAGCGAGATACAATGAGCAGTTCTTC. The chain uses TRBV7-9 and TRBJ2-1, with 9 bases identical to TRBD2. From germline, CDR1 is SEHNR and CDR2 FQNEAQ (reference sequence). The CDR3 runs to 16 residues. V was clipped by 5 bases and J by 4 bases; unmatched bases: 9.

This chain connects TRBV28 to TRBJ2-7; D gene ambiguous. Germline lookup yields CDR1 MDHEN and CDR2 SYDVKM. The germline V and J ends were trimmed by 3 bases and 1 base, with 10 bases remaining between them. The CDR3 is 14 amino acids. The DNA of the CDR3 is TGTGCCAGCAGTTTTTTCGCAGGATCCTACGAGCAGTACTTC. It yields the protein CASSFFAGSYEQYF. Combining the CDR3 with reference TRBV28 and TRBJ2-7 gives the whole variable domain DVKVTQSSRYLVKRTGEKVFLECVQDMDHENMFWYRQDPGLGLRLIYFSYDVKMKEKGDIPEGYSVSREKKERFSLILESASTNQTSMYLCASSFFAGSYEQYFGPGTRLTVT.